This paragraph reports one TCR beta chain. The sample originates from a study of blood T cell repertoires in COVID-19. Individuals drawn from approximately 26 US areas were roughly 18 to 95 years old. Trimming took 6 bases from V and 1 from J; bases not matched to a gene: 7. The germline V gene encodes CDR1 LNHNV and CDR2 YYDKDF (reference sequence). This CDR3 has 16 amino acids. Profiling relied on immunoSEQ multiplex PCR, and the TCRdb table lists in-frame clones only, not all of them. The sample shows approximately 250,000 clones, around 89% of them seen only once. This sequence joins TRBV15 and TRBJ2-2; 8 bases agree with TRBD1. The receptor was derived from a woman in her forties with acute COVID-19. The source material was PBMCs or T cells enriched from blood (not recorded which). For the CDR3, the DNA is TGTGCCACCAGATCCACAGGGGGAATGAACACCGGGGAGCTGTTTTTT. Translating it yields CATRSTGGMNTGELFF.